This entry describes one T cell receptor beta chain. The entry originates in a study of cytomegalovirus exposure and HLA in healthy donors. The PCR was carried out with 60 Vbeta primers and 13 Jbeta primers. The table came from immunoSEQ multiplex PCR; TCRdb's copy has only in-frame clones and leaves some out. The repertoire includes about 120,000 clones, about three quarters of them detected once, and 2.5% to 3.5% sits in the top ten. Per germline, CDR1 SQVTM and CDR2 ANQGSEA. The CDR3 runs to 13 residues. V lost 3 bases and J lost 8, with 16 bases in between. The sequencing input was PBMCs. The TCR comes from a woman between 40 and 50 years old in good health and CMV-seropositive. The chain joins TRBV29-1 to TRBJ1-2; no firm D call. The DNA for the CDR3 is TGCAGCGTTGAGGGTCGGGAGGGATGGGGCTACACCTTC. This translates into CSVEGREGWGYTF. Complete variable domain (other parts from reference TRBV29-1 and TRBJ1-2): SAVISQKPSRDICQRGTSLTIQCQVDSQVTMMFWYRQQPGQSLTLIATANQGSEATYESGFVIDKFPISRPNLTFSTLTVSNMSPEDSSIYLCSVEGREGWGYTFGSGTRLTVV.